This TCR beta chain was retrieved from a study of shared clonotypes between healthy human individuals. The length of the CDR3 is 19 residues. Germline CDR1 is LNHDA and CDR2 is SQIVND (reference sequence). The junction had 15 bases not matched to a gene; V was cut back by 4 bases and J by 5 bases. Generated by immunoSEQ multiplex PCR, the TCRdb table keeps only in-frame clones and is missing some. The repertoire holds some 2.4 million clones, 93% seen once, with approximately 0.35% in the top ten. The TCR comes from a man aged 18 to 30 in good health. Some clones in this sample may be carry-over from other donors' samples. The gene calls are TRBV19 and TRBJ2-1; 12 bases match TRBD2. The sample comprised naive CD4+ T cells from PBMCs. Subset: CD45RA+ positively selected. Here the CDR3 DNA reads TGTGCCAGTAGTACCCGACTAGCGGGAGTGTTGGCGATACACAATGAGCAGTTCTTC. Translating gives CASSTRLAGVLAIHNEQFF.